This T cell receptor beta chain emerged from a study of blood T cells in healthy people across ages. Findings and caveats of the study: Compared with aged donors, long-lived donors showed fewer expanded clones, suggesting selection.

PCR was performed a second time for about 7 to 12 cycles using a sample-barcoded 5' primer and a J-beta primer mix. TCRdb reprocessed the 5' RACE reads with MiXCR, giving one entry per CDR3 protein. Here the sample spans hundreds of thousands of distinct CDR3 sequences, roughly 34% being singletons. This clonotype has a handful of counts. Antigen: not known. The receptor was isolated from a man aged 18 to 30 in good health. Sample: blood.

CDR3 bases: TGCGCCAGCAGAAAAGGGGGGTCACGGGACAGTTGGAATGAGCAGTTCTTC. Encoded protein: CASRKGGSRDSWNEQFF. The J gene is TRBJ2-1, the V gene TRBV4-1, with D possibly matching TRBD1 (7 bases). There are 17 residues in the CDR3. V was shortened by 6 bases and J by 7 bases, with 25 bases between the two germline ends. Germline CDR1 is MGHRA and CDR2 is YSYEKL.